This TCR beta chain was observed in a study of CD8+ T cells in alopecia areata. Study-wide context: Recipients were roughly 7-11-week-old female C3H/HeJ mice grafted with skin from approximately 6-12-month-old C3H/HeJ donors with spontaneous alopecia. Study-wide findings and caveats: TCRs were shared less clearly across patients than in mice, possibly for HLA-related reasons. Affected lesional scalp, above all in alopecia totalis/universalis, was more clonal than normal scalp. Sequencing of scalp tissue also captures the resident alphabeta T cells of normal skin.

Cells that came from pooled cutaneous lymph nodes were sorted using CD4, CD8alpha, NKG2D, NKG2ACE and other markers. RNA extraction and reverse transcription yielded cDNA as sequencing template. Assay used: immunoSEQ multiplex PCR; TCRdb lists only in-frame clones, some missing. The sample is made up of more than 250,000 clones, none counted only once. The CDR3 extends over 14 amino acids. With 3 bases removed from V and 0 bases from J, the gap between germline ends came to 9 bases. Germline loops: CDR1 FNHDT, CDR2 SITEND (reference sequence). This clone was counted a few times. The antigen is undetermined. A read error is possible here, since a much larger clone lies one base away. Gene names refer to mouse genes. The CDR3 end lies 4 residues beyond the end of the read and is filled in from the germline J gene. Other DNA sequences in the sample encode the same CDR3.

The specimen was CD4+ T cells sorted from a lymph node. This chain links TRBV19 with TRBJ1-2, with D tentatively TRBD1 (5 bases). This receptor was obtained from a C3H/HeJ mouse with alopecia areata. Mice of this strain are of MHC haplotype H2-k. The part of the CDR3 DNA that was read is TGTGCCAGCAGTAGCCAGGGCGCAAACTCC. The encoded protein is CASSSQGANS. From start to end, the CDR3 is CASSSQGANSDYTF.